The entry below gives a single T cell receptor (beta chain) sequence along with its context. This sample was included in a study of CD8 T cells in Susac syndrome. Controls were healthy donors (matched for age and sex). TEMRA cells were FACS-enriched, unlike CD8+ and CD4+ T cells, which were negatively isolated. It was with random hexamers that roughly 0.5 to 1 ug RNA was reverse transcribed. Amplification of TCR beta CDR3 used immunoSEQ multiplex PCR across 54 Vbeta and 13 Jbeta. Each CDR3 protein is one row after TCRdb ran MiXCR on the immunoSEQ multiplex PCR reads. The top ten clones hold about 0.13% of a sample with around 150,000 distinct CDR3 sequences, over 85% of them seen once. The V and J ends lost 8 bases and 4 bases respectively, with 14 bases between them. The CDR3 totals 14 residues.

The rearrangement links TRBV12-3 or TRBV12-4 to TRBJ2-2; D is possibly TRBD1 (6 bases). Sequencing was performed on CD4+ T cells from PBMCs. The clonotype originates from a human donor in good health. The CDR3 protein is CASRRRGGTGELFF. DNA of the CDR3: TGTGCCAGCCGGCGCAGGGGTGGCACCGGGGAGCTGTTTTTT.